Each of the 25 T cell receptor beta chains below was sequenced from the same sample in a study of sequential checkpoint blockade in melanoma. Assay: immunoSEQ multiplex PCR; the TCRdb copy retains only in-frame clones and omits some. This table has some 20,000 clones, 75% to 90% appearing once. Stated treatment: randomized to nivolumab then ipilimumab (arm A) or the reverse (arm B). The sample in question was CD8+ T cells sorted from blood (inferred from file names), obtained from a patient given nivolumab and ipilimumab in sequence. These receptors all come from a human donor with melanoma.

The CDR3 protein is CASRAAGLAHEQYF. Written as DNA, the CDR3 is TGTGCCAGCAGAGCAGCCGGACTAGCCCACGAGCAGTACTTC. This chain joins TRBV27 and TRBJ2-7; 8 nucleotides line up with TRBD2. CDR1 is MNHEY, CDR2 SMNVEV, per germline (reference sequence). Germline trimming cut 6 bases from V and 5 bases from J; bases unmatched to any gene: 9. This CDR3 comprises 14 residues.

This clone has more than one count but fewer than ten. The V and J genes are TRBV5-6 and TRBJ1-3; D remains unclear. This CDR3 has 13 amino acids. CDR1 and CDR2 from the germline V gene are SGHDT and YYEEEE. V lost 0 bases and J 4 bases, leaving 5 bases between the germline ends. Here the CDR3 reads CASSLEQGNTIYF. The CDR3 bases are TGTGCCAGCAGCTTGGAACAAGGAAACACCATATATTTT. The whole variable domain, remainder taken from reference TRBV5-6 and TRBJ1-3, is DAGVTQSPTHLIKTRGQQVTLRCSPKSGHDTVSWYQQALGQGPQFIFQYYEEEERQRGNFPDRFSGHQFPNYSSELNVNALLLGDSALYLCASSLEQGNTIYFGEGSWLTVV.

By sample share, this clone is medium-sized. The chain uses TRBV19 and TRBJ2-1, with 14 bases matching TRBD2. The germline V gene has CDR1 LNHDA and CDR2 SQIVND (reference sequence). J gave up 9 bases and V 5 bases, and 9 bases lay outside the gene matches. The CDR3 is 16 amino acids. CDR3 DNA sequence: TGTGCCAGTAGTCTCTGGACTAGCGGGAGGCCAGGTGAGCAGTTCTTC. It yields the protein CASSLWTSGRPGEQFF.

The gene calls are TRBV10-1 and TRBJ2-5, with 14 bases that match TRBD2. J gave up 5 bases and V 4 bases, and 12 bases lay outside the gene matches. This CDR3 comprises 18 residues. Germline V lookup: CDR1 WNHNN, CDR2 SYGVQD (reference sequence). The CDR3, as DNA: TGCGCCAGCAGTGGACCCGGGACTAGCGGGAGAGGATTTGAGACCCAGTACTTC. Translation: CASSGPGTSGRGFETQYF.

This chain connects TRBV5-5 to TRBJ2-3; a possible D gene is TRBD2 (5 bases). The CDR3 covers 15 residues. Germline V lookup: CDR1 SGHKS, CDR2 YYEKEE (reference sequence). Trimming shortened V by 4 bases and J by 4 bases, and 16 bases separated the two germline ends. The CDR3, as DNA: TGTGCCAGCAGCCCCCAGAGGGTTGAGGCAGATACGCAGTATTTT. Its translation is CASSPQRVEADTQYF.

This clone was seen just once. V gene TRBV5-6 combines with J gene TRBJ2-7, with D possibly matching TRBD2 (7 bases). The CDR3 is 14 residues long. Germline V lookup: CDR1 SGHDT, CDR2 YYEEEE. V was trimmed by 4 bases and J by 2 bases, leaving 13 bases between them. CDR3 residues: CASSRGAGAYEQYF. The CDR3, as DNA: TGTGCCAGCAGCCGGGGGGCAGGGGCCTACGAGCAGTACTTC.

The chain links TRBV27 to TRBJ1-6, with 7 bases that match TRBD1. This CDR3 spans 16 amino acids. Germline lookup yields CDR1 MNHEY and CDR2 SMNVEV (reference sequence). V trimming: 4 bases; J trimming: 4 bases; junction bases outside the gene matches: 7. For the CDR3, the DNA is TGTGCCAGCAGTTCGACAGGGACTTTGTATAATTCACCCCTCCACTTT. This gives the protein CASSSTGTLYNSPLHF.

The rearrangement links TRBV7-8 to TRBJ2-1, with D unclear. This CDR3 has 15 residues. Trimming pared 1 base from V and 8 bases from J, leaving 15 bases between. Germline lookup yields CDR1 SGHVS and CDR2 FQNEAQ. The CDR3 loop is CASSLVLTRVDEQFF. CDR3 DNA sequence: TGTGCCAGCAGCTTAGTTCTGACTCGAGTCGATGAGCAGTTCTTC. The full variable domain, completed using reference TRBV7-8 and TRBJ2-1, is GAGVSQSPRYKVAKRGQDVALRCDPISGHVSLFWYQQALGQGPEFLTYFQNEAQLDKSGLPSDRFFAERPEGSVSTLKIQRTQQEDSAVYLCASSLVLTRVDEQFFGPGTRLTVL.

The V call is TRBV14, the J call TRBJ2-3; 15 bases map to TRBD2. This CDR3 region has 17 residues. The V gene end was trimmed by 4 bases and the J gene end by 1 base; junction bases not matched to a gene: 3. Germline CDR1 is SGHDN and CDR2 is FVKESK. The CDR3 here is CASSRWTSGRGTDTQYF. The CDR3 region has the DNA TGTGCCAGCAGCCGATGGACTAGCGGGAGGGGCACAGATACGCAGTATTTT.

The V and J genes are TRBV27 and TRBJ2-1, with a tentative D call TRBD1 (5 bases). Trimming removed 3 bases from V and 10 bases from J, with 7 bases in between. CDR3 length: 11 residues. Germline CDR1 MNHEY, CDR2 SMNVEV (reference sequence). In DNA form, the CDR3 reads TGTGCCAGCAGTTTTAGGACAGAGCAGTTCTTC. It codes for CASSFRTEQFF.

The chain recombines TRBV28 with TRBJ2-2, with TRBD2 identical over 7 bases. This CDR3 has 15 amino acids. Trimming at V came to 3 bases and at J to 4 bases, leaving 5 bases not matched to a gene. Looked up from germline, CDR1 is MDHEN and CDR2 is SYDVKM. The CDR3 spells CASSFWGGGTGELFF. For the CDR3, the DNA is TGTGCCAGCAGTTTTTGGGGCGGGGGCACCGGGGAGCTGTTTTTT. Together with reference TRBV28 and TRBJ2-2, the CDR3 gives the full variable domain: DVKVTQSSRYLVKRTGEKVFLECVQDMDHENMFWYRQDPGLGLRLIYFSYDVKMKEKGDIPEGYSVSREKKERFSLILESASTNQTSMYLCASSFWGGGTGELFFGEGSRLTVL.

This clone showed up just once. CDR3 DNA sequence: TGTGCCAGCACCACCGGTGGGGGGGTCGAGCAGTACTTC. Encoded protein: CASTTGGGVEQYF. This chain connects TRBV7-9 to TRBJ2-7; the match to TRBD2 covers 7 bases. The CDR3 has 13 residues. Trimming took 7 bases from V and 6 from J; bases not matched to a gene: 9. Per the germline V gene, CDR1 is SEHNR and CDR2 is FQNEAQ (reference sequence).

This chain links TRBV11-2 with TRBJ2-7; a weak D match, TRBD2 (6 bases). The V end was cut by 5 bases, the J end by 4 bases, with 12 bases between. Germline assignment: CDR1 SGHAT and CDR2 FQNNGV. The CDR3 is made up of 13 amino acids. CDR3 loop: CASSPSRGYEQYF. The CDR3 nucleotides read TGTGCCAGCAGCCCCTCCCGGGGGTACGAGCAGTACTTC. Together with reference TRBV11-2 and TRBJ2-7, the CDR3 gives the full variable domain: EAGVAQSPRYKIIEKRQSVAFWCNPISGHATLYWYQQILGQGPKLLIQFQNNGVVDDSQLPKDRFSAERLKGVDSTLKIQPAKLEDSAVYLCASSPSRGYEQYFGPGTRLTVT.

This sequence joins TRBV2 and TRBJ2-7; 8 nucleotides match TRBD1. This CDR3 is built from 15 residues. The V gene end was trimmed by 3 bases and the J gene end by 12 bases; junction bases not matched to a gene: 16. The germline gives CDR1 SNHLY, CDR2 FYNNEI. The CDR3 is CASSDSLGTGRPWYF. The DNA for the CDR3 is TGTGCCAGCAGTGATTCGCTTGGGACAGGAAGGCCCTGGTACTTC.

The chain links TRBV5-6 to TRBJ1-5; D perhaps matches TRBD1 (6 bases). With 0 bases removed from V and 1 base from J, the gap between germline ends came to 11 bases. This CDR3 region has 16 residues. Germline CDR1 is SGHDT and CDR2 is YYEEEE. CDR3 DNA: TGTGCCAGCAGCTTGGAAGGGGGAAGGAGCAATCAGCCCCAGCATTTT. It is translated as CASSLEGGRSNQPQHF.

The rearrangement joins TRBV5-6 to TRBJ2-7; TRBD1 matches at 7 bases. The CDR3 spans 14 residues. With V trimmed by 3 bases and J by 2 bases, 5 bases remained unmatched. Germline V lookup: CDR1 SGHDT, CDR2 YYEEEE. The CDR3 DNA reads as TGTGCCAGCAGCTACGGGGACAGCACCTACGAGCAGTACTTC. This codes for CASSYGDSTYEQYF.

The chain carries TRBV2 and TRBJ2-7; D is uncertain. The CDR3 sequence is 15 residues long. The V end lost 1 base, the J end lost 3 bases, and 13 bases lay between the germline ends. Per the germline V gene, CDR1 is SNHLY and CDR2 is FYNNEI. The CDR3 region has the DNA TGTGCCAGCAGTGAAGGCTTTTACCTACTCTACGAGCAGTACTTC. Translating gives CASSEGFYLLYEQYF. The full variable domain, its missing parts supplied by reference TRBV2 and TRBJ2-7, is EPEVTQTPSHQVTQMGQEVILRCVPISNHLYFYWYRQILGQKVEFLVSFYNNEISEKSEIFDDQFSVERPDGSNFTLKIRSTKLEDSAMYFCASSEGFYLLYEQYFGPGTRLTVT.

The chain employs TRBV2 and TRBJ2-1, with 14 bases lining up with TRBD2. Germline V gene sequence: CDR1 SNHLY, CDR2 FYNNEI. V was pared by 4 bases and J by 0 bases, with 5 bases of the junction left unmatched. This CDR3 spans 18 amino acids. The CDR3 is CASSARTSGRSSYNEQFF. Written as DNA, the CDR3 is TGTGCCAGCAGTGCGCGGACTAGCGGGAGGTCCTCCTACAATGAGCAGTTCTTC. The full variable domain, with the rest looked up from reference TRBV2 and TRBJ2-1, is EPEVTQTPSHQVTQMGQEVILRCVPISNHLYFYWYRQILGQKVEFLVSFYNNEISEKSEIFDDQFSVERPDGSNFTLKIRSTKLEDSAMYFCASSARTSGRSSYNEQFFGPGTRLTVL.

This clone was counted a single time. The chain couples TRBV13 to TRBJ2-3, with D unclear. Germline CDR1 PRHDT, CDR2 FYEKMQ (reference sequence). The CDR3 length is 13 residues. V lost 0 bases, J lost 4 bases, and 5 bases lay in between. CDR3 region: CASSLGVADTQYF. CDR3 DNA sequence: TGTGCCAGCAGCTTAGGTGTCGCAGATACGCAGTATTTT.

The gene calls are TRBV13 and TRBJ2-1; D not certain. CDR1 PRHDT and CDR2 FYEKMQ come from the germline V gene (reference sequence). The CDR3 consists of 15 residues. Trimming took 0 bases from V and 6 from J, leaving 12 bases between them. The CDR3 DNA reads TGTGCCAGCAGCTTAGGGTTTGGGCTACCCAATGAGCAGTTCTTC. Protein sequence: CASSLGFGLPNEQFF.

The V and J genes are TRBV27 and TRBJ2-7; 7 positions agree with TRBD1. The CDR3 runs to 14 residues. V lost 6 bases, J lost 0 bases, and 5 bases stayed unmatched. Germline CDR1 and CDR2: MNHEY and SMNVEV (reference sequence). CDR3 in DNA: TGTGCCAGCAGCTTGACAGGGTACTCCTACGAGCAGTACTTC. This gives the protein CASSLTGYSYEQYF.

The V and J genes are TRBV19 and TRBJ2-7; 9 nucleotides line up with TRBD2. The CDR3 runs to 14 residues. Germline V gene sequence: CDR1 LNHDA, CDR2 SQIVND (reference sequence). After removal of 5 bases from V and 3 bases from J, the junction contained 5 bases not matched to a gene. The CDR3 DNA is TGTGCCAGTAGTTCCCGGACTAGCGTCTACGAGCAGTACTTC. Amino acids: CASSSRTSVYEQYF.

The genes are TRBV4-2 and TRBJ2-1; D may be TRBD2 (6 bases). In germline, CDR1 is LGHNA, CDR2 YNFKEQ. This CDR3 has 13 amino acids. Trimming left V 0 bases short and J 9 bases short, with 9 bases between. The CDR3 coding sequence is TGTGCCAGCAGCCAAGAACTAGCAGGTGAGCAGTTCTTC. Protein: CASSQELAGEQFF.

The CDR3 DNA follows: TGCGCCAGCAGCGCTAGGGACAGTTCACTACTATCTGAAAAACTGTTTTTT. This codes for CASSARDSSLLSEKLFF. The chain has TRBV5-1 and TRBJ1-4; 7 bases fit TRBD1. The V gene end was trimmed by 4 bases and the J gene end by 7 bases; junction bases not matched to a gene: 16. The CDR3 loop spans 17 amino acids. Germline-derived CDR1 and CDR2 are SGHRS and YFSETQ.

The chain has TRBV7-9 and TRBJ2-1, with TRBD2 as a possible D gene (5 bases). CDR3 length: 12 residues. Germline assignment: CDR1 SEHNR and CDR2 FQNEAQ (reference sequence). Deletions cut 7 bases from V and 8 bases from J, with 12 bases between. CDR3 sequence: CASTPGGDEQFF. CDR3 sequence (DNA): TGTGCCAGCACCCCCGGAGGCGATGAGCAGTTCTTC.